A selection of T cell receptor beta chains follows, all from one sample in a study of blood T cell repertoires in COVID-19. The data were produced by immunoSEQ multiplex PCR, yet TCRdb's version contains in-frame clones alone and is incomplete. This repertoire shows approximately 76,000 clones, around 85% found once; its top ten account for more than 7.5%. Specimen: peripheral blood. Receptor source: a man aged 25 to 40 with acute or convalescent COVID-19. The CDR3 runs from the conserved cysteine through the conserved F or W.

V gene,J gene,CDR3 protein
TRBV27,TRBJ2-1,CASSPLTSGSRNEQFF
TRBV4-2,TRBJ2-7,CASSQTQGAGYEQYF
TRBV2,TRBJ2-1,CASRPRTGPNREFF
TRBV7-9,TRBJ1-5,CASSKTGSNQPQHF
TRBV6-6,TRBJ2-3,CASSGGDTQYF
TRBV2,TRBJ1-4,CASKGVATNEKLFF
TRBV29-1,TRBJ2-7,CSVRQGMGEQYF
TRBV24-1,TRBJ2-3,CATSGSLAGDGTDTQYF
TRBV3-1/TRBV3-2,TRBJ2-2,CASSQTGAGELFF
TRBV24-1,TRBJ2-1,CATSRTGTRNNEQFF
TRBV4-1,TRBJ2-5,CASSQGTGVGETQYF
TRBV7-2,TRBJ2-7,CASSLELAGEGEQYF
TRBV9,TRBJ2-2,CASSVRGNTGELFF
TRBV2,TRBJ2-1,CASSEYNEQFF
TRBV19,TRBJ1-4,CASSPREGSEKLFF
TRBV7-2,TRBJ1-6,CASSLPNYNSPLHF
TRBV6-2/TRBV6-3,TRBJ1-5,CASSYRVQGAGNQPQHF
TRBV28,TRBJ1-1,CASRSTGGYTEAFF
TRBV4-2,TRBJ2-3,CASSQDPTSGITDTQYF
TRBV19,TRBJ2-1,CAISGTSSSEQFF
TRBV11-2,TRBJ2-7,CASSLGGTGLYEQYF
TRBV15,TRBJ2-7,CATSRVAGGSTYEQYF
TRBV2,TRBJ2-2,CASRSSEAGELFF
TRBV5-5,TRBJ2-5,CASLYGGRETQYF
TRBV5-6,TRBJ1-2,CASSLADRDRAF
TRBV5-4,TRBJ2-7,CASSLDRKGYEQYF
TRBV11-2,TRBJ2-7,CASSLGTGFSEQYF
TRBV19,TRBJ2-1,CASRGQGFNEQFF
TRBV28,TRBJ2-3,CASSPHTDTQYF
TRBV28,TRBJ1-5,CASSLTVVDQPQHF
TRBV19,TRBJ1-1,CASSIVRSRQRQAEAFF
TRBV28,TRBJ1-4,CASSLGGGASEKLFF
TRBV24-1,TRBJ2-1,CATSDGGPYNNEQFF
TRBV30,TRBJ2-7,CAWEGLGSYEQYF
TRBV6-1,TRBJ2-3,CASSEAFGAASTDTQYF
TRBV30,TRBJ1-6,CAWSGVSGNSPLHF
TRBV7-8,TRBJ2-5,CASSAEAGWETQYF
TRBV19,TRBJ1-5,CASRQGNQPQHF
TRBV19,TRBJ2-7,CASSKVASYEQYF
TRBV7-2,TRBJ2-7,CASSLWEGRGNEQYF
TRBV19,TRBJ2-1,CASSPRTSANNEQFF
TRBV5-4,TRBJ2-4,CASSYPTGNIQYF
TRBV6-4,TRBJ2-2,CASSETSGDTGELFF
TRBV5-1,TRBJ2-7,CASSRARGYEQYF
TRBV6-2/TRBV6-3,TRBJ2-1,CASSHGTSGHNEQFF
TRBV7-9,TRBJ1-1,CASRGGNTEAFF
TRBV3-1/TRBV3-2,TRBJ2-1,CASSARTSGRVDEQFF
TRBV9,TRBJ2-1,CASSVGASGNRMWQFF
TRBV14,TRBJ2-7,CASSQEWTGEQYF
TRBV27,TRBJ2-6,CASSYTRGSPSGANVLTF
TRBV19,TRBJ2-1,CASSTFSGDLAEQFF
TRBV11-2,TRBJ1-1,CASRIQGAAFF
TRBV19,TRBJ2-2,CASSIDQARTGELFF
TRBV18,TRBJ1-4,CASSPGTGGAGEKLFF